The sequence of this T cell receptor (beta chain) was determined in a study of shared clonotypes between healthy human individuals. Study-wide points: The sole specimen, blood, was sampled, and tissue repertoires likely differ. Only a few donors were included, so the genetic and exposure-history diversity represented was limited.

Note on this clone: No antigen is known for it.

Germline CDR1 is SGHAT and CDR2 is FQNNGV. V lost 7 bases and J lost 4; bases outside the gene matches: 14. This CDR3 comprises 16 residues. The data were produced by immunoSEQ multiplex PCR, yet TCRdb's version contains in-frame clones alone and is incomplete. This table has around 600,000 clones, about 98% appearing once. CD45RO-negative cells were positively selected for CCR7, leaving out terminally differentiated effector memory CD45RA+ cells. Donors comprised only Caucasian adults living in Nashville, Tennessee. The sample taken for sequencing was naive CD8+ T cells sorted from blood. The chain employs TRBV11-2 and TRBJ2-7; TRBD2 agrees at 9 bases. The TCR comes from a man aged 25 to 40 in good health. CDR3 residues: CASTLFPSGALYEQYF. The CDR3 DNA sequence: TGTGCCAGCACCCTTTTCCCTAGCGGGGCCTTATACGAGCAGTACTTC. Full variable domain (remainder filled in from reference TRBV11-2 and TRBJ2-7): EAGVAQSPRYKIIEKRQSVAFWCNPISGHATLYWYQQILGQGPKLLIQFQNNGVVDDSQLPKDRFSAERLKGVDSTLKIQPAKLEDSAVYLCASTLFPSGALYEQYFGPGTRLTVT.